This T cell receptor beta chain is from a study of monozygotic twins with inflammatory bowel disease. Per germline, CDR1 SNHLY and CDR2 FYNNEI. This CDR3 is built from 14 residues. To note about this clonotype: What it binds is not known.

Findings of the study overall: The analysis yielded no support for one strong signal or clonotype associated with IBD.

For each CDR3 protein, TCRdb gives one entry from its re-call of the 5' RACE reads, without DNA. Recorded here are approximately 340,000 distinct CDR3 sequences; the top ten clones represent under 2.5%. The TCR originated in a human donor with ulcerative colitis or Crohn's disease, or a healthy co-twin of an affected twin (not recorded which). Material for sequencing was blood. The J gene is TRBJ2-5, the V gene TRBV2; the TRBD2 assignment by TCRdb is unverifiable without DNA. Here the CDR3 reads CASKAILGRETQYF.